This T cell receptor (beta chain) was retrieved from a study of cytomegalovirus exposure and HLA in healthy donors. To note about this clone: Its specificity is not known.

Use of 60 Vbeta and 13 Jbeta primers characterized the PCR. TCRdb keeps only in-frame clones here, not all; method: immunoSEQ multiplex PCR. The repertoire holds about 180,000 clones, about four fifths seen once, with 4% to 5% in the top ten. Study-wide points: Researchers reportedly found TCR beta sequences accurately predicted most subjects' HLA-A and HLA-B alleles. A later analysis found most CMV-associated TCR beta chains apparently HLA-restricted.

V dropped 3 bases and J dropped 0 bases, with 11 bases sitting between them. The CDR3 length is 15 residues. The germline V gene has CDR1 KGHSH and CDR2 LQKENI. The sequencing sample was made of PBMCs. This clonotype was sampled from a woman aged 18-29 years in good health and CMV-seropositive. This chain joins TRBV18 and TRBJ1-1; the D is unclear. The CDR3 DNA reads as TGTGCCAGCTCACCTTCTTCCCAGATGAACACTGAAGCTTTCTTT. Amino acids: CASSPSSQMNTEAFF.